Below, 27 T cell receptor beta chains from the same sample are listed, as sequenced in a study of T cell clonality in common variable immunodeficiency. Profiled with immunoSEQ multiplex PCR; TCRdb holds only in-frame clones, not every one. This repertoire lists 25,000 to 35,000 clones without singletons; 3.8% sits in the top ten. What was sequenced was peripheral blood mononuclear cells. These receptors were obtained from a person aged 18-70 years in good health.

Ten or more counts support this clone. The read ends 3 residues before the CDR3 terminus; that terminus is restored from the germline J gene. The rearrangement links TRBV5-5 to TRBJ1-5; 8 bases agree with TRBD1. The CDR3 covers 14 residues. CDR1 SGHKS and CDR2 YYEKEE come from the germline V gene (reference sequence). V lost 4 bases to trimming and J lost 6 bases; unmatched junction nucleotides: 6. The sequenced CDR3 bases are TGTGCCAGCAGCCCCGCAGGGGGCGGTCAGCCC. Translation: CASSPAGGGQP. The whole CDR3 protein is CASSPAGGGQPQHF.

This clone was counted many times. The CDR3 is cut off 3 residues early in the read; its end comes from the germline J gene. The chain carries TRBV18 and TRBJ2-7; tentatively, D is TRBD1 (6 bases). The CDR3 consists of 14 residues. V was cut by 8 bases and J by 6 bases, with 20 bases left in between. Germline lookup yields CDR1 KGHSH and CDR2 LQKENI. The CDR3 bases that were read are TGTGCCAGCCGAGGTTGGCAGGGGCTGGTCGAG. Translation gives CASRGWQGLVE. The whole CDR3 sequence is CASRGWQGLVEQYF.

This clone has at least ten counts. The read falls 3 residues short of the CDR3 end, and the missing part is taken from the germline J gene. The chain uses TRBV5-1 and TRBJ2-2, with a possible D match to TRBD1 (7 bases). Germline V CDR1 and CDR2: SGHRS, YFSETQ. The CDR3 has 17 residues. The DNA read from the CDR3 is TGCGCCAGCAGCTCACACACCAGGGGGGCTTCAGGTTCACCG. Its translation: CASSSHTRGASGSP. The entire CDR3 sequence reads CASSSHTRGASGSPLFF.

This clone showed up just a few times. The read terminates 3 residues ahead of where the CDR3 ends, so the germline J gene completes it. The chain joins TRBV30 to TRBJ1-4, with D perhaps matching TRBD1 (5 bases). CDR1 is GTSNPN and CDR2 is SVGIG in the germline V gene (reference sequence). The CDR3 consists of 16 residues. CDR3: CAWSISGSSYNSPLFF. The CDR3 bases that were read are TGTGCCTGGAGTATTTCAGGGAGCTCCTATAATTCACCA.

This clone was counted at least ten times. The observed sequence ends 3 residues before the CDR3 terminus, with the missing tail filled in from the germline J gene. The V and J genes are TRBV2 and TRBJ1-5; D gene unclear. Per the germline V gene, CDR1 is SNHLY and CDR2 is FYNNEI. CDR3 length: 13 residues. V lost 4 bases to trimming and J lost 6 bases, with 10 bases between them. The CDR3 bases that were read are TGTGCCAGCAGTGCGGAGGGTAGTCAGCCC. Translation gives CASSAEGSQP. The full CDR3 sequence reads CASSAEGSQPQHF. Full variable domain (remainder filled in from reference TRBV2 and TRBJ1-5): EPEVTQTPSHQVTQMGQEVILRCVPISNHLYFYWYRQILGQKVEFLVSFYNNEISEKSEIFDDQFSVERPDGSNFTLKIRSTKLEDSAMYFCASSAEGSQPQHFGDGTRLSIL.

This clone occurred many times. The observed sequence ends 3 residues before the CDR3 terminus, with the missing tail filled in from the germline J gene. The chain couples TRBV7-6 to TRBJ2-2, with unresolved D. Germline-derived CDR1 and CDR2 are SGHVS and FNYEAQ. With 2 bases removed from V and 7 bases from J, the gap between germline ends came to 17 bases. This CDR3 is 16 amino acids long. CDR3 amino acids: CASSLNTRGRGGELFF. The sequenced CDR3 bases are TGTGCCAGCAGCTTAAACACGAGAGGTCGCGGCGGGGAG.

There are many counts of this clone. The CDR3 is cut off 3 residues early in the read; its end comes from the germline J gene. V is TRBV11-2 and J is TRBJ2-3, with TRBD2 matching 8 bases. In germline, CDR1 is SGHAT, CDR2 FQNNGV. V gave up 4 bases and J gave up 2 bases; unmatched junction bases: 5. The CDR3 sequence is 15 residues long. The sequenced part of the CDR3 DNA is TGTGCCAGCAGCTCCTTAGCGGGATTCACAGATACG. Protein: CASSSLAGFTDT. The complete CDR3 reads CASSSLAGFTDTQYF. The whole variable domain, remainder taken from reference TRBV11-2 and TRBJ2-3, is EAGVAQSPRYKIIEKRQSVAFWCNPISGHATLYWYQQILGQGPKLLIQFQNNGVVDDSQLPKDRFSAERLKGVDSTLKIQPAKLEDSAVYLCASSSLAGFTDTQYFGPGTRLTVL.

At least ten counts were recorded for this clone. The CDR3 sequence is CSVEVGGTQYF. CDR3 DNA (partial): TGCAGCGTTGAAGTCGGGGGTACG. The V and J genes are TRBV29-1 and TRBJ2-3, with D tentatively TRBD2 (6 bases). The CDR3 extends 3 residues past the end of the read, so its final part is completed from the germline J gene. This CDR3 is 11 amino acids long. Trimming cost V 1 base and J 8 bases, with 7 bases left between them. Germline values: CDR1 SQVTM, CDR2 ANQGSEA.

This clone came up many times. The read comes to an end 3 residues before the CDR3 does, leaving the germline J gene to fill in the end. The chain links TRBV18 to TRBJ1-5, with TRBD1 matching 7 bases. CDR1 KGHSH and CDR2 LQKENI come from the germline V gene. The CDR3 has 17 residues. The junction had 15 bases not matched to a gene; V was cut back by 3 bases and J by 7 bases. Incomplete CDR3 DNA: TGTGCCAGCTCACCCCGAACAGGGGACTTAGGAGGACAGCCC. It specifies CASSPRTGDLGGQP. The entire CDR3 reads CASSPRTGDLGGQPQHF. Full variable domain (missing parts from reference TRBV18 and TRBJ1-5): NAGVMQNPRHLVRRRGQEARLRCSPMKGHSHVYWYRQLPEEGLKFMVYLQKENIIDESGMPKERFSAEFPKEGPSILRIQQVVRGDSAAYFCASSPRTGDLGGQPQHFGDGTRLSIL.

This clone was counted ten times or more. Read sequence stops 3 residues before the CDR3 end, and the germline J gene provides the missing end. The gene calls are TRBV5-1 and TRBJ2-5; D gene unclear. V lost 0 bases, J lost 1 base, and 10 bases lay in between. Germline V gives CDR1 SGHRS, CDR2 YFSETQ. The CDR3 is 15 residues long. The CDR3 protein is CASSLASGPQETQYF. The covered CDR3 bases are TGCGCCAGCAGCTTGGCTTCCGGTCCCCAAGAGACC. Based on the CDR3 plus reference TRBV5-1 and TRBJ2-5, the full variable domain is KAGVTQTPRYLIKTRGQQVTLSCSPISGHRSVSWYQQTPGQGLQFLFEYFSETQRNKGNFPGRFSGRQFSNSRSEMNVSTLELGDSALYLCASSLASGPQETQYFGPGTRLLVL.

This clone was seen many times. Sequencing ends 3 residues short of the CDR3 end; the germline J gene provides the rest. The chain employs TRBV5-1 and TRBJ1-1; TRBD1 matches at 11 bases. The length of the CDR3 is 14 residues. CDR1 and CDR2 from the germline V gene are SGHRS and YFSETQ. CDR3 in amino acids: CASSLAGDRGEAFF. Partial CDR3 DNA: TGCGCCAGCAGCTTGGCCGGGGACAGGGGGGAA.

Many counts were recorded for this clone. The CDR3 end is not reached by the read, which stops 3 residues before it; the germline J gene fills it in. The chain couples TRBV30 to TRBJ2-2; possible D gene TRBD1, 5 bases. The V end lost 5 bases, the J end lost 0 bases, and 13 bases lay between the germline ends. Per germline, CDR1 GTSNPN and CDR2 SVGIG (reference sequence). The length of the CDR3 is 15 residues. CDR3 DNA (partial): TGTGCCTGGGGTAGGGGCAGGGCGAACACCGGGGAG. Amino acid sequence: CAWGRGRANTGE. The entire CDR3 is CAWGRGRANTGELFF.

This clone was counted ten times or more. The CDR3 end lies 3 residues beyond the end of the read and is filled in from the germline J gene. V is TRBV29-1 and J is TRBJ1-1, with 7 bases that match TRBD1. There are 12 residues in the CDR3. Trimming removed 5 bases from V and 6 bases from J; junction bases left unmatched: 6. CDR1 and CDR2 (germline): SQVTM, ANQGSEA. The covered CDR3 bases are TGCAGCGTTCTTATCAGGGGGTCTGAA. Encoded protein: CSVLIRGSE. The entire CDR3 protein is CSVLIRGSEAFF.

The sample holds many counts of this clone. CDR3 DNA (partial): TGTGCCAGCAGTCGCAATAAAATAGGGGGATCTGGAAACACC. This codes for CASSRNKIGGSGNT. The whole CDR3 region reads CASSRNKIGGSGNTIYF. The chain is built from TRBV12-3 or TRBV12-4 and TRBJ1-3, with a tentative D call TRBD1 (6 bases). The read gets to within 3 residues of the CDR3 end, and the germline J gene fills in the rest. Between the trimmed V and J ends, which lost 5 bases and 1 base, there was a span of 18 bases. This CDR3 spans 17 amino acids.

In this sample, this clone turned up many times. The CDR3 is cut off 3 residues early in the read; its end comes from the germline J gene. The chain joins TRBV15 to TRBJ2-4, with D possibly being TRBD2 (5 bases). From germline, CDR1 is LNHNV and CDR2 YYDKDF (reference sequence). V was clipped by 0 bases and J by 0 bases, with 12 bases between them. CDR3 length equals 17 residues. CDR3 amino acids: CATSRDRGLIAKNIQYF. The CDR3 bases that were read are TGTGCCACCAGCAGAGATCGGGGTTTGATAGCCAAAAACATT.

Concerning this clone: The read ends 3 residues early relative to the CDR3; the germline J gene fills the gap. The rearrangement links TRBV20-1 to TRBJ2-3; 10 bases agree with TRBD1. From germline, CDR1 is DFQATT and CDR2 SNEGSKA (reference sequence). This CDR3 contains 16 residues. The CDR3 region is CSARVWTGGKGETQYF. Incomplete CDR3 DNA: TGCAGTGCTAGAGTTTGGACAGGGGGGAAAGGAGAGACG.

The sample holds many counts of this clone. Sequencing ends 3 residues short of the CDR3 end; the germline J gene provides the rest. The J gene is TRBJ2-5, the V gene TRBV5-4; D is possibly TRBD1 (6 bases). Germline values: CDR1 SGHNT, CDR2 YYREEE (reference sequence). Trimming shortened V by 3 bases and J by 2 bases, and 11 bases separated the two germline ends. CDR3 size: 14 residues. The sequenced part of the CDR3 DNA is TGTGCCAGCAGCTGGGGACACCTACAAGAGACC. Its protein is CASSWGHLQET. The complete CDR3 protein is CASSWGHLQETQYF. The complete variable domain, with remaining parts taken from reference TRBV5-4 and TRBJ2-5, reads ETGVTQSPTHLIKTRGQQVTLRCSSQSGHNTVSWYQQALGQGPQFIFQYYREEENGRGNFPPRFSGLQFPNYSSELNVNALELDDSALYLCASSWGHLQETQYFGPGTRLLVL.

This clone came up many times. The observed sequence ends 3 residues before the CDR3 terminus, with the missing tail filled in from the germline J gene. The J gene is TRBJ1-2, the V gene TRBV29-1; no reliable D call. The CDR3 spans 14 residues. Between the trimmed V and J ends, which lost 6 bases and 2 bases, there was a span of 16 bases. Germline values: CDR1 SQVTM, CDR2 ANQGSEA. CDR3 DNA (partial): TGCAGCGTCCATAGGAGGCAGGAGAACTATGGC. This sequence encodes CSVHRRQENYG. The complete CDR3 sequence is CSVHRRQENYGYTF.

This clone appeared many times. The read gets to within 3 residues of the CDR3 end, and the germline J gene fills in the rest. The chain combines TRBV5-1 with TRBJ2-7; TRBD1 matches 10 bases. Trimming cost V 2 bases and J 5 bases; bases outside gene matches: 4. Germline V CDR1 and CDR2: SGHRS, YFSETQ. This CDR3 contains 14 residues. The covered CDR3 bases are TGCGCCAGCAGCTTCGGGACAGGGGTTGACGAG. Residues: CASSFGTGVDE. In full, the CDR3 is CASSFGTGVDEQYF.

The table lists this clone with many counts. The read ends 3 residues shy of where the CDR3 ends; the end is completed using the germline J gene. V usage is TRBV18 and J usage is TRBJ2-6, with a possible D match to TRBD1 (5 bases). Trimming removed 3 bases at V and 0 bases at J, with 9 bases between. This CDR3 comprises 16 residues. CDR1 and CDR2 from the germline V gene are KGHSH and LQKENI. The CDR3 bases that were read are TGTGCCAGCTCACCTACAGGAACCTCTGGGGCCAACGTC. Encoded protein: CASSPTGTSGANV. The full CDR3 protein is CASSPTGTSGANVLTF.

This clone showed up many times. The sequenced part of the CDR3 DNA is TGTGCCAGCAGCTTAGGACAGCTTGAA. It codes for CASSLGQLE. Given in full, the CDR3 is CASSLGQLEAFF. This chain links TRBV5-6 with TRBJ1-1; possible D gene TRBD1, 6 bases. The CDR3 extends 3 residues past the end of the read, so its final part is completed from the germline J gene. The CDR3 runs 12 residues. CDR1 and CDR2 (germline): SGHDT, YYEEEE. Trimming shortened V by 2 bases and J by 7 bases, and 9 bases separated the two germline ends. Combining the CDR3 with reference TRBV5-6 and TRBJ1-1 gives the whole variable domain DAGVTQSPTHLIKTRGQQVTLRCSPKSGHDTVSWYQQALGQGPQFIFQYYEEEERQRGNFPDRFSGHQFPNYSSELNVNALLLGDSALYLCASSLGQLEAFFGQGTRLTVV.

Note on this clone: The read finishes 3 residues shy of the CDR3 end, and the germline J gene is used to complete it. The chain carries TRBV11-3 and TRBJ1-2, with D perhaps matching TRBD1 (6 bases). This CDR3 is built from 12 residues. Germline lookup yields CDR1 SGHNT and CDR2 YENEEA. The DNA read from the CDR3 is TGTGCCAGCAGCAGGGACACAGATACC. The encoded protein is CASSRDTDT. In full, the CDR3 is CASSRDTDTYTF.

This clone was observed many times. The read comes to an end 3 residues before the CDR3 does, leaving the germline J gene to fill in the end. The gene calls are TRBV7-2 and TRBJ1-1; D ambiguous. The CDR3 is made up of 12 amino acids. CDR1 is SGHTA, CDR2 FQGNSA, per germline. The CDR3 is CASSLVSGEAFF. Partial CDR3 DNA: TGTGCCAGCAGCTTAGTATCGGGGGAA.

This clone was counted ten times or more. The CDR3 is cut off 3 residues early in the read; its end comes from the germline J gene. V gene TRBV30 combines with J gene TRBJ2-7, with 7 positions matching TRBD1. The germline CDR1 and CDR2 sequences are GTSNPN and SVGIG (reference sequence). J was trimmed by 1 base and V by 7 bases; bases with no gene match: 7. The CDR3 covers 13 residues. CDR3 DNA (partial): TGTGCCTCGATGACAGGGACATCCTACGAG. It is translated as CASMTGTSYE. From start to end, the CDR3 is CASMTGTSYEQYF.

At least ten counts were recorded for this clone. The sequenced fragment ends 3 residues before the CDR3 boundary, so the rest is inferred from the germline J gene. The chain uses TRBV2 and TRBJ1-1; D is perhaps TRBD1 (5 bases). The CDR3 sequence is 16 residues long. Trimming cost V 8 bases and J 3 bases, with 22 bases left between them. Germline V gives CDR1 SNHLY, CDR2 FYNNEI. The CDR3 sequence is CASGRQGTRTYTEAFF. The DNA read from the CDR3 is TGTGCCAGCGGGAGGCAGGGAACGAGAACTTACACTGAA.

This clone was detected many times. The CDR3 loop reads CASSLGTGHTGELFF. CDR3 bases read: TGCGCCAGCAGCTTGGGCACAGGCCACACCGGGGAG. V gene TRBV5-1 combines with J gene TRBJ2-2, with D possibly being TRBD1 (5 bases). The read is 3 residues too short to cover the CDR3 end, so that end is filled in from the germline J gene. The V and J ends lost 0 bases and 3 bases respectively, with 9 bases between them. Looked up from germline, CDR1 is SGHRS and CDR2 is YFSETQ. The CDR3 sequence is 15 residues long. Looking up the rest from reference TRBV5-1 and TRBJ2-2 gives the full variable domain: KAGVTQTPRYLIKTRGQQVTLSCSPISGHRSVSWYQQTPGQGLQFLFEYFSETQRNKGNFPGRFSGRQFSNSRSEMNVSTLELGDSALYLCASSLGTGHTGELFFGEGSRLTVL.

This clone has at least ten counts. Read coverage stops 3 residues before the CDR3 terminus; the germline J gene supplies the remainder. J is TRBJ2-3 and V is TRBV12-5; 10 bases fit TRBD2. This CDR3 region has 15 residues. CDR1 is LGHNT, CDR2 FRNRAP, per germline. Trimming removed 0 bases from V and 8 bases from J; junction bases left unmatched: 5. The sequenced CDR3 bases are TGTGCTAGTGGTTTGGTCCTAGCGGGAGAAGGTACG. Translating it yields CASGLVLAGEGT. The full CDR3 reads CASGLVLAGEGTQYF.